This TCR beta chain was sequenced during a study of cytomegalovirus exposure and HLA in healthy donors. Study results and caveats: Across HLA loci, a later analysis found differing TCR association rates, with DRB1 most and HLA-C fewest.

On this clone itself: As yet, its antigen is unknown.

Germline CDR1 reads MDHEN; CDR2 reads SYDVKM. The CDR3 consists of 14 residues. V lost 7 bases and J lost 4, with 16 bases in between. The PCR was carried out with 60 Vbeta primers and 13 Jbeta primers. Data came from immunoSEQ multiplex PCR; TCRdb stores just in-frame clones and leaves some out. The sample lists fewer than 140,000 clones; about four fifths were seen once. J is TRBJ1-1 and V is TRBV28; no reliable D call. The sample comprised PBMCs. This clonotype originated in a man in his fifties or sixties in good health and CMV-seronegative. As DNA, the CDR3 is TGTGCCAGCACTACCTGGGAGGGTAGCACTGAAGCTTTCTTT. It yields the protein CASTTWEGSTEAFF.